The sequence of this T cell receptor (beta chain) was determined in a study of T cell responses to AZD1222 COVID-19 vaccine. In the study overall: Pooled in the analysis were second doses at about 4 or about 12 weeks. Findings and caveats of the study: Nearly half of unique spike-specific TCRs reportedly avoided B.1.351 and B.1.1.7 mutated regions. Regions 160-218 and 743-854 held dominance among vaccine-associated CD4 TCRs, which spanned spike.

This table comes from immunoSEQ multiplex PCR, and its TCRdb copy is limited to in-frame clones, with some not included. The sample carries about 130,000 clones, about 87% recorded once. The CDR3 sequence is 15 residues long. Germline V gene data show CDR1 as SGHTA and CDR2 as FQGNSA. The V end lost 3 bases, the J end lost 9 bases, and 15 bases lay between the germline ends. In the case of this clone: Its antigen is not known.

The starting material was peripheral blood, obtained on day 0 of AZD1222 vaccination. The rearrangement links TRBV7-2 to TRBJ1-6; D is perhaps TRBD1 (5 bases). This TCR derives from an adult in good health. CDR3 bases: TGTGCCAGCAGCTTCGGGGGATCCGGATCTTCACCCCTCCACTTT. This encodes CASSFGGSGSSPLHF.